This TCR beta chain appears in the sequencing data of a study of blood T cell repertoires in COVID-19. Repertoires were generated with immunoSEQ multiplex PCR, while TCRdb's copy carries only in-frame clones and drops some. The sample holds under 350,000 clones, 80% to 90% seen once. About this clone: In the same sample, other DNA sequences code for this CDR3.

The sequence was collected from a man between 40 and 49 years old with acute or convalescent COVID-19. The specimen sequenced was peripheral blood.

The CDR3 protein is CASSPGGRGYTF. The CDR3 coding sequence is TGTGCCAGCAGTCCAGGAGGTAGGGGCTACACCTTC. This chain uses TRBV27 with TRBJ1-2, with D unclear. V was shortened by 5 bases and J by 8 bases, with 12 bases between the two germline ends. The CDR3 sequence is 12 residues long. CDR1 is MNHEY and CDR2 is SMNVEV in the germline V gene (reference sequence).